The clone carrying this T cell receptor beta chain was observed a few times. Its cognate antigen is unknown. The entry originates in a study of beta chain features in type 1 diabetes. Study conclusions and caveats: Researchers could not determine here whether HLA type influences TCRB rearrangement. Moderate yet significant TCRB CDR3 shortening was seen in Type 1 diabetes patients in all four CD4+ subsets.

The CDR3 is 14 amino acids. The germline V gene encodes CDR1 SGDLS and CDR2 YYNGEE. V lost 0 bases and J lost 6, with 12 bases in between. Reverse transcription of all isolated RNA meant that expressed TCRB transcripts were sequenced. Using immunoSEQ multiplex PCR, the repertoire was profiled, and TCRdb retains in-frame clones only, with some absent. The table records about 410,000 clones, about 15% of them present only once. This sequence joins TRBV9 and TRBJ2-5, with D tentatively TRBD2 (6 bases). The sample taken for sequencing was naive CD4+ T cells from blood. The clonotype comes from a man younger than 45 in good health. The CDR3: CASSVEEGTKTQYF. CDR3 nucleotide sequence: TGTGCCAGCAGCGTAGAGGAGGGGACGAAGACCCAGTACTTC.